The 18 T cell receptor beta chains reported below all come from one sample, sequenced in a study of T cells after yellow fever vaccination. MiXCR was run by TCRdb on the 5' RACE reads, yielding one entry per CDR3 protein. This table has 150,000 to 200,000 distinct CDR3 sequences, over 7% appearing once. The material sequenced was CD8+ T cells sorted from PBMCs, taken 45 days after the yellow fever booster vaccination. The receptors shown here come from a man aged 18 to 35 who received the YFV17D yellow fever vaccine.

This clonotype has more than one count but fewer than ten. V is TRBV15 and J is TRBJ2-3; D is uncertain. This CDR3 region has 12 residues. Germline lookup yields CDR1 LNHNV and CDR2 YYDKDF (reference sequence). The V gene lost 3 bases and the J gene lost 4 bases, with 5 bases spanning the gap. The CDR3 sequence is CATSSTADTQYF. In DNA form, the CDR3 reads TGTGCCACCAGCAGCACGGCAGATACGCAGTATTTT.

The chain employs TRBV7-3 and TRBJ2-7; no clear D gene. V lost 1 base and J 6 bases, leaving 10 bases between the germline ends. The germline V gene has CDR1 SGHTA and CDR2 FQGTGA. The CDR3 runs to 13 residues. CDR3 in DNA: TGTGCCAGCAGCTTAAGGCAGGAATCCGAGCAGTACGTC. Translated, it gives CASSLRQESEQYV.

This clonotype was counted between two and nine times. CDR3 DNA sequence: TGTGCCAGCAGCTTAAAAGTAAATGAGCAGTTCTTC. Protein sequence: CASSLKVNEQFF. This chain uses TRBV7-9 with TRBJ2-1; D is unresolved. Germline assignment: CDR1 SEHNR and CDR2 FQNEAQ (reference sequence). This CDR3 is 12 amino acids long. Trimming pared 2 bases from V and 7 bases from J, leaving 6 bases between.

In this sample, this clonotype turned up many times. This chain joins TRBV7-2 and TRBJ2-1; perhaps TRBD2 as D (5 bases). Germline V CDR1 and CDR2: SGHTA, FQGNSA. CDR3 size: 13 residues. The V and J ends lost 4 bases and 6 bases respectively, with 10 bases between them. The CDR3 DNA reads TGTGCCAGCAGCTCGGACTTCTTCAATGAGCAGTTCTTC. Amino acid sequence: CASSSDFFNEQFF.

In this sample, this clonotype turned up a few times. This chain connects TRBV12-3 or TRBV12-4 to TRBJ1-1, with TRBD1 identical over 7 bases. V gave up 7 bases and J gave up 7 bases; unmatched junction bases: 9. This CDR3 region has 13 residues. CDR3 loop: CASKRQGADEAFF. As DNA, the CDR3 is TGTGCCAGCAAGCGACAGGGTGCCGATGAAGCTTTCTTT.

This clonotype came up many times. The CDR3 DNA is TGTGCCTCAGGTGTGGGCGGGTTCGATGGCTACACCTTC. This translates into CASGVGGFDGYTF. The chain carries TRBV19 and TRBJ1-2; D unclear. The CDR3 extends over 13 amino acids. CDR1 and CDR2 from the germline V gene are LNHDA and SQIVND (reference sequence). V was cut by 11 bases and J by 6 bases, with 19 bases left in between.

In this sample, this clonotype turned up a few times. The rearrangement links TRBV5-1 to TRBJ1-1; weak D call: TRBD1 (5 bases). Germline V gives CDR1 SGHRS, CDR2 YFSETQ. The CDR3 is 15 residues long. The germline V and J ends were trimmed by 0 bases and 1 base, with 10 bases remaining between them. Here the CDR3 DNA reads TGCGCCAGCAGCTTGGTTACCGGGGGGAACACTGAAGCTTTCTTT. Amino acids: CASSLVTGGNTEAFF.

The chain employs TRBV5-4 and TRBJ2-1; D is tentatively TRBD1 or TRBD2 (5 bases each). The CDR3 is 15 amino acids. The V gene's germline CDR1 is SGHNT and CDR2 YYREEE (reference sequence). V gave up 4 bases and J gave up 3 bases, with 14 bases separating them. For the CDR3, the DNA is TGTGCCAGCAGCGCCCCGGGACGGGACTACAATGAGCAGTTCTTC. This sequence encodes CASSAPGRDYNEQFF.

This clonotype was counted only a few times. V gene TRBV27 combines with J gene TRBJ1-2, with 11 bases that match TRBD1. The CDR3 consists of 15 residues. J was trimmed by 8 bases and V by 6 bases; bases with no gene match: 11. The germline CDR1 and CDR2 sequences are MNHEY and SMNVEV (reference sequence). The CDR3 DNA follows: TGTGCCAGCAGACCAGGACAGGGGGCATTGTGGGGCTACACCTTC. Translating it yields CASRPGQGALWGYTF.

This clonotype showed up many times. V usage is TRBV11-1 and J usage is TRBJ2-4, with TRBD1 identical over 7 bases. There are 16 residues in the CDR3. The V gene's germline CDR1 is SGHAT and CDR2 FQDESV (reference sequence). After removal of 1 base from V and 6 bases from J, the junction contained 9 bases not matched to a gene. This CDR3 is CASSLDRGPMGNIQYF. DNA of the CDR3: TGTGCCAGCAGCTTAGACAGGGGTCCCATGGGAAACATTCAGTACTTC.

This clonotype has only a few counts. The CDR3 reads CASSPGTGAGQPQHF. CDR3 nucleotides: TGTGCCAGCAGCCCCGGGACAGGGGCTGGGCAGCCCCAGCATTTT. V gene TRBV7-2 combines with J gene TRBJ1-5; 10 bases fit TRBD1. The CDR3 extends over 15 amino acids. In germline, CDR1 is SGHTA, CDR2 FQGNSA. J lost 7 bases, V lost 5 bases, and 8 bases had no gene match. The whole variable domain, filled in from reference TRBV7-2 and TRBJ1-5, reads GAGVSQSPSNKVTEKGKDVELRCDPISGHTALYWYRQSLGQGLEFLIYFQGNSAPDKSGLPSDRFSAERTGGSVSTLTIQRTQQEDSAVYLCASSPGTGAGQPQHFGDGTRLSIL.

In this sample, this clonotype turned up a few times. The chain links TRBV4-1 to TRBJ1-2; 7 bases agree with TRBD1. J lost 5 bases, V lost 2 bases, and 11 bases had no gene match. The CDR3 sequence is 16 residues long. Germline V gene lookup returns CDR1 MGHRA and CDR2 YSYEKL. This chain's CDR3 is CASSQNIKTGKYGYTF. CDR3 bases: TGCGCCAGCAGCCAAAATATAAAGACAGGGAAATATGGCTACACCTTC.

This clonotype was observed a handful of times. Written as DNA, the CDR3 is TGTGCCAGCAACCTGGGGGGGAACACTGAAGCTTTCTTT. This translates into CASNLGGNTEAFF. The chain is built from TRBV7-8 and TRBJ1-1; D is possibly TRBD1 (5 bases). Trimming removed 7 bases from V and 1 base from J, with 10 bases in between. CDR3 length equals 13 residues. Germline V gene sequence: CDR1 SGHVS, CDR2 FQNEAQ.

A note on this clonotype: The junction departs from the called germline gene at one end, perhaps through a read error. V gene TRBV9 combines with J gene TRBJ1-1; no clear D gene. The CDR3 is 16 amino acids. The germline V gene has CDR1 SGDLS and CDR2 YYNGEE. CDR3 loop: CASSVVGEGVNTEALF. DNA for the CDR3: TGTGCCAGCAGCGTAGTGGGTGAGGGTGTGAACACTGAAGCTCTCTTT.

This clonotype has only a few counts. The CDR3 sequence is CSVVVQPANVLTF. CDR3 DNA: TGCAGCGTTGTAGTACAGCCTGCCAACGTCCTGACTTTC. The chain uses TRBV29-1 and TRBJ2-6; D not certain. The germline V gene has CDR1 SQVTM and CDR2 ANQGSEA. This CDR3 has 13 amino acids. V lost 4 bases and J lost 7, with 11 bases in between.

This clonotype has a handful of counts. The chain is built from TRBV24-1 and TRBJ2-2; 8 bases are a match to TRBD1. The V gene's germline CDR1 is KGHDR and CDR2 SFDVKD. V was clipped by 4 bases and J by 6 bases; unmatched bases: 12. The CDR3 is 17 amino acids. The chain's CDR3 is CATSDGQGARLAGELFF. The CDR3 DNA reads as TGTGCCACCAGTGACGGACAGGGCGCGAGGCTGGCCGGGGAGCTGTTTTTT.

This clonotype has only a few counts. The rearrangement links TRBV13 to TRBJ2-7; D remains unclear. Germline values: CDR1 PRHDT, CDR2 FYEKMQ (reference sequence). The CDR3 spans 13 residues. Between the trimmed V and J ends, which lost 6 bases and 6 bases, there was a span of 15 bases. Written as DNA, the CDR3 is TGTGCCAGCAGATCAGCCGTAATGGGCGAGCAGTACTTC. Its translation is CASRSAVMGEQYF.

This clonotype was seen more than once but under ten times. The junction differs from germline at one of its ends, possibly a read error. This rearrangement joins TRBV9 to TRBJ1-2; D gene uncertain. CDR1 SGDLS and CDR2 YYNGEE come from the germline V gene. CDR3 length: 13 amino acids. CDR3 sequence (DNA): TGTGCCAGCAGCGTAGGGGTGGCCCTAGAGCTAGACTTC. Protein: CASSVGVALELDF.